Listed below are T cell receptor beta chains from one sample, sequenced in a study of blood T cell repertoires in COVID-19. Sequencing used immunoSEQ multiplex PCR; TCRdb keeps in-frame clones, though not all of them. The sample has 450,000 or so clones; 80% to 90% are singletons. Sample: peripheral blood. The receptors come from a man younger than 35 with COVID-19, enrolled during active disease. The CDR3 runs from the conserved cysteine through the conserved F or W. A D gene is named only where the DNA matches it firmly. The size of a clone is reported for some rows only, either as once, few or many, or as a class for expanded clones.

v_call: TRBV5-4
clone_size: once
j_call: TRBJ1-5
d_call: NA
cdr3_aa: CASSMGGGLYNQPQHF
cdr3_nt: TGTGCCAGCAGCATGGGTGGAGGGCTATACAATCAGCCCCAGCATTTT

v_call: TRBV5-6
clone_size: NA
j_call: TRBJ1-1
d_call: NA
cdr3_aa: CASSPWGDTEAFF
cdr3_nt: TGTGCCAGCAGCCCCTGGGGAGACACTGAAGCTTTCTTT

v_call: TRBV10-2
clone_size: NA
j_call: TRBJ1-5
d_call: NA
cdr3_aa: CASSRAAGENQPQHF
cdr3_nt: TGCGCCAGCAGTCGAGCCGCAGGGGAGAATCAGCCCCAGCATTTT

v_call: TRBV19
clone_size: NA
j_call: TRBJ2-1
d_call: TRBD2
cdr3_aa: CASSTLAGGLDEQFF
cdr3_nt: TGTGCCAGTAGTACCTTAGCGGGGGGGCTTGATGAGCAGTTCTTC

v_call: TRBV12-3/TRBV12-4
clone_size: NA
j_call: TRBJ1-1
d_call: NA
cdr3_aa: CASSLMRGRGAFF
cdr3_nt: TGTGCCAGCAGTTTAATGCGGGGGCGTGGAGCTTTCTTT

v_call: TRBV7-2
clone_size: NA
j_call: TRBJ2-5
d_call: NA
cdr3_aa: CASSLSTGEGQETQYF
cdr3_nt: TGTGCCAGCAGCTTATCGACAGGGGAGGGCCAAGAGACCCAGTACTTC

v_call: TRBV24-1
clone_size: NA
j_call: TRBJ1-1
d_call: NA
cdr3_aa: CATAGGLNTEAFF
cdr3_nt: TGTGCCACTGCGGGAGGGTTGAACACTGAAGCTTTCTTT

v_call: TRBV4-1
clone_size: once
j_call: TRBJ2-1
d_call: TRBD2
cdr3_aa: CASSPLGAGDHNEQFF
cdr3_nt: TGCGCCAGCAGCCCCCTCGGGGCGGGGGACCACAATGAGCAGTTCTTC

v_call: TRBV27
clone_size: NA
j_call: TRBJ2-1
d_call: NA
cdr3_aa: CASSPHNSYNEQFF
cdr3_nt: TGTGCCAGCAGTCCACATAACTCCTACAATGAGCAGTTCTTC

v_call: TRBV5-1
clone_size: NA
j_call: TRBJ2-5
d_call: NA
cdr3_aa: CASSETGVQETQYF
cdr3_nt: TGCGCCAGCAGCGAGACGGGGGTCCAAGAGACCCAGTACTTC

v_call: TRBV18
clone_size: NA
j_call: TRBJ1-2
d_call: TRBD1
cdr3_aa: CASSELGQPSWGGYTF
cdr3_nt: TGTGCCAGCTCAGAACTGGGACAGCCCTCCTGGGGTGGCTACACCTTC

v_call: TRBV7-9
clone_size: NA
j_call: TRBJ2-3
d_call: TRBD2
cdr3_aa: CASSVTSGNTDTQYF
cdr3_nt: TGTGCCAGCAGCGTGACTAGCGGGAACACAGATACGCAGTATTTT

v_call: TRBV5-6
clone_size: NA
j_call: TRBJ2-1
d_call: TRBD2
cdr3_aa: CAGKSGGPSSYNEQFF
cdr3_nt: TGTGCCGGGAAAAGCGGGGGCCCTAGCTCCTACAATGAGCAGTTCTTC

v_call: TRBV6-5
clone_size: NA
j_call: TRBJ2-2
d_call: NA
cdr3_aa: CASSYAQLNTGELFF
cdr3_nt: TGTGCCAGCAGTTACGCACAGCTTAACACCGGGGAGCTGTTTTTT

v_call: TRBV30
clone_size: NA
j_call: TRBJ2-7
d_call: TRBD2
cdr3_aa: CAWGSGLASKKLRGEQYF
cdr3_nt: TGTGCCTGGGGCTCGGGACTAGCGAGTAAAAAACTAAGGGGGGAGCAGTACTTC

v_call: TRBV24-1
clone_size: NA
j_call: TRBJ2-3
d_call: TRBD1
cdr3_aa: CATSAQGASGDTQYF
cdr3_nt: TGTGCCACCAGTGCCCAGGGGGCGTCCGGCGATACGCAGTATTTT

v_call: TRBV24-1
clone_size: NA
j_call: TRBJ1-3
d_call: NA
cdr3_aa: CATSDSSTATSGNTIYF
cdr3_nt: TGTGCCACCAGTGATTCATCTACAGCCACCTCTGGAAACACCATATATTTT

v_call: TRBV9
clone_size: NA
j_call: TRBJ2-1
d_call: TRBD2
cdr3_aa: CASSVSGTRGNEQFF
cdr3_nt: TGTGCCAGCAGCGTCTCGGGGACGCGGGGGAATGAGCAGTTCTTC

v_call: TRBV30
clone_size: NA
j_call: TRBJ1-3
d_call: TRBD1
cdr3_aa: CAWSASDRDANTIYF
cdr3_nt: TGTGCCTGGAGTGCCTCCGACAGGGACGCAAACACCATATATTTT

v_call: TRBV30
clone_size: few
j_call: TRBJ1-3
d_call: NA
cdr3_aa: CAWSVLKPGLPERNTIYF
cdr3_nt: TGTGCCTGGAGTGTACTAAAACCGGGACTCCCAGAGAGAAACACCATATATTTT

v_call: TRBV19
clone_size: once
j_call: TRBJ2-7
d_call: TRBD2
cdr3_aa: CASRSTGTSGTYEQYF
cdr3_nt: TGTGCCAGTAGATCAACCGGGACTAGCGGGACATACGAGCAGTACTTC

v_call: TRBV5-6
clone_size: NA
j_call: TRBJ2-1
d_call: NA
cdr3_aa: CASSLEGANEQFF
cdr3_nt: TGTGCCAGCAGCTTGGAAGGGGCCAATGAGCAGTTCTTC

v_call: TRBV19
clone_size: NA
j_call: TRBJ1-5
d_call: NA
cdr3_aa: CASSMGGASSQPQHF
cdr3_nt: TGTGCCAGTAGTATGGGGGGGGCGAGTAGTCAGCCCCAGCATTTT

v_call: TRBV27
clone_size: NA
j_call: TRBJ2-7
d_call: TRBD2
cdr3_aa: CASSPGLAVYEQYF
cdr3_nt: TGTGCCAGCAGTCCGGGACTAGCGGTTTACGAGCAGTACTTC

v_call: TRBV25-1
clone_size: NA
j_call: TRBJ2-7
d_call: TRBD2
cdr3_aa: CASSSSGTKVYEQYF
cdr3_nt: TGTGCCAGCAGTTCTTCCGGGACTAAAGTTTACGAGCAGTACTTC

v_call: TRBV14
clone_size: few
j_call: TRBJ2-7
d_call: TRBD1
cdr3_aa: CASSQDWGQSYEQYF
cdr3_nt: TGTGCCAGCAGCCAAGACTGGGGACAGTCCTACGAGCAGTACTTC

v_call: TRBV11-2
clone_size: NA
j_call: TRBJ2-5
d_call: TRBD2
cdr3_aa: CASKASGGWETQYF
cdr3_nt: TGTGCCAGCAAAGCTAGCGGGGGCTGGGAGACCCAGTACTTC

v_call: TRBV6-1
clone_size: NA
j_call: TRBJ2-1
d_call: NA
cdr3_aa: CASSEHGHDNEQFF
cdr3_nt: TGTGCCAGCAGTGAACACGGACACGACAATGAGCAGTTCTTC

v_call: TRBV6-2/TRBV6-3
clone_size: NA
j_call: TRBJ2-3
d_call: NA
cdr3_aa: CASSGALLATQYF
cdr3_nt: TGTGCCAGCAGTGGGGCCTTACTCGCTACGCAGTATTTT

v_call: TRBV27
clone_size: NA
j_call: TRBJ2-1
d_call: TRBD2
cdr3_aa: CASSVAGVQFF
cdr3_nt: TGTGCCAGCAGTGTCGCGGGGGTGCAGTTCTTC

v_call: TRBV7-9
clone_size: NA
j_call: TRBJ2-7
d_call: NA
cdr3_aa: CASGPLYEQYF
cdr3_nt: TGTGCCAGCGGCCCCCTCTACGAGCAGTACTTC

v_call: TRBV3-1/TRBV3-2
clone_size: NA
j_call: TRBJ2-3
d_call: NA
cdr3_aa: CASSQGAFTDTQYF
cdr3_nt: TGTGCCAGCAGTCAAGGGGCCTTTACAGATACGCAGTATTTT

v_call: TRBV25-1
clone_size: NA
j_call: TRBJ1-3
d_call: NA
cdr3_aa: CASSEYSAGNSGNTIYF
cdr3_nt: TGTGCCAGCAGTGAATATTCGGCGGGAAACTCTGGAAACACCATATATTTT

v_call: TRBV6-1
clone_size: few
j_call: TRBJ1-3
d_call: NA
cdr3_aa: CASSEPGNVSGNTIYF
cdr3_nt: TGTGCCAGCAGTGAACCAGGAAATGTCTCTGGAAACACCATATATTTT

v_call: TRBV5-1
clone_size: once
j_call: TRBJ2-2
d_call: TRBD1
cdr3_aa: CASSGGQGFPGTGELFF
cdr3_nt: TGCGCCAGCAGCGGGGGACAGGGGTTTCCCGGGACCGGGGAGCTGTTTTTT

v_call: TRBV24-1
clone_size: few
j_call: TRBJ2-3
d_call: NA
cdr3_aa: CATSDLQGGDTQYF
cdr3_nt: TGTGCCACCAGTGATTTACAGGGTGGAGATACGCAGTATTTT